Below are 21 T cell receptor beta chains sequenced from a single sample in a study of shared clonotypes between healthy human individuals (dated by TCRdb to about 2020). Library construction relied on the immunoSEQ multiplex PCR assay. In TCRdb, the immuneACCESS table is reduced to in-frame sequences with V and J assigned. These tables do not hold every clone; where another copy was compared, an unresolved V gene accounts for under half, and the others remain unexplained. Across this sample there are about 2.2 million clones, with about 93% seen only once. Under 2% of the sample is held by the ten biggest clonotypes. CD8 naive samples were obtained by positive selection for CCR7 among CD45RO-negative cells, yielding a CD45RA+CCR7+ population from which TemRA cells were excluded. Sequenced material: naive CD8+ T cells from PBMCs. Reading the label with the study, this specimen's cell subset or site is: CD45RA+CCR7+. These receptors were collected from a young man in good health. Some clones in this sample may be carry-over from other donors' samples.

The chain recombines TRBV5-1 with TRBJ2-5; 7 bases align to TRBD2. The CDR3 contains 18 residues. V dropped 2 bases and J dropped 5; count of bases not matched to a gene: 18. Per the germline V gene, CDR1 is SGHRS and CDR2 is YFSETQ. The chain's CDR3 is CASSLEISVPGGRETQYF. The DNA of the CDR3 is TGCGCCAGCAGCTTAGAGATCTCGGTCCCGGGAGGAAGGGAGACCCAGTACTTC.

This chain connects TRBV28 to TRBJ2-7, with 9 bases lining up with TRBD1. J gave up 2 bases and V 3 bases, and 8 bases lay outside the gene matches. The CDR3 sequence is 16 residues long. The germline V gene has CDR1 MDHEN and CDR2 SYDVKM. The CDR3 loop reads CASSFIFGTGTYEQYF. As DNA, the CDR3 is TGTGCCAGCAGTTTTATTTTTGGGACAGGGACCTACGAGCAGTACTTC.

This chain uses TRBV5-6 with TRBJ1-2; TRBD1 might be the D (5 bases). The CDR3 is made up of 16 amino acids. CDR1 is SGHDT and CDR2 is YYEEEE in the germline V gene. The V and J ends lost 2 bases and 8 bases respectively, with 22 bases between them. The CDR3, as DNA: TGTGCCAGCAGCTTTTCTTCTGGGCCCGGGGGAGCCGGCTACACCTTC. Translated, it gives CASSFSSGPGGAGYTF.

A note on this clone: The sample holds other DNA sequences that translate to the same CDR3. The chain has TRBV5-6 and TRBJ2-7; the match to TRBD1 covers 8 bases. The CDR3 runs to 13 residues. V dropped 4 bases and J dropped 6; count of bases not matched to a gene: 6. The germline gives CDR1 SGHDT, CDR2 YYEEEE. For the CDR3, the DNA is TGTGCCAGCAGCCTGGGGACAGGTGGCGAGCAGTACTTC. This sequence encodes CASSLGTGGEQYF. The full variable domain, completed using reference TRBV5-6 and TRBJ2-7, is DAGVTQSPTHLIKTRGQQVTLRCSPKSGHDTVSWYQQALGQGPQFIFQYYEEEERQRGNFPDRFSGHQFPNYSSELNVNALLLGDSALYLCASSLGTGGEQYFGPGTRLTVT.

In its sample, this clone was seen a few times. Distinct nucleotide sequences in the sample also encode this CDR3. The chain joins TRBV10-3 to TRBJ1-1; D may be TRBD1 (5 bases). The CDR3 sequence is 13 residues long. Trimming cost V 4 bases and J 1 base, with 7 bases left between them. The germline V gene encodes CDR1 ENHRY and CDR2 SYGVKD. CDR3 bases: TGTGCCATCAGTGTGGGGGGGAACACTGAAGCTTTCTTT. Residues: CAISVGGNTEAFF.

This clone was detected only once. The V gene is TRBV7-8, the J gene TRBJ1-1; D call uncertain. Trimming removed 1 base at V and 0 bases at J, with 3 bases between. The CDR3 spans 13 residues. The germline V gene has CDR1 SGHVS and CDR2 FQNEAQ. CDR3 sequence: CASSLVVNTEAFF. CDR3 sequence (DNA): TGTGCCAGCAGCTTAGTAGTGAACACTGAAGCTTTCTTT. Full variable domain (missing parts from reference TRBV7-8 and TRBJ1-1): GAGVSQSPRYKVAKRGQDVALRCDPISGHVSLFWYQQALGQGPEFLTYFQNEAQLDKSGLPSDRFFAERPEGSVSTLKIQRTQQEDSAVYLCASSLVVNTEAFFGQGTRLTVV.

This clone was counted once. V and J are TRBV5-4 and TRBJ2-1; 7 bases line up with TRBD2. Germline-derived CDR1 and CDR2 are SGHNT and YYREEE (reference sequence). The CDR3 is made up of 15 amino acids. V gave up 1 base and J gave up 2 bases; unmatched junction bases: 3. CDR3 residues: CASSLSSGTYNEQFF. The CDR3 DNA reads TGTGCCAGCAGCTTGAGCAGCGGGACCTACAATGAGCAGTTCTTC.

The chain is built from TRBV13 and TRBJ2-7, with 12 bases lining up with TRBD2. The CDR3 has 15 amino acids. The germline V gene has CDR1 PRHDT and CDR2 FYEKMQ (reference sequence). V lost 4 bases and J lost 3; bases outside the gene matches: 4. The CDR3 DNA follows: TGTGCCAGCAGCTCTGGACTAGCGGGACTCTACGAGCAGTACTTC. Translating gives CASSSGLAGLYEQYF. Filled out from reference TRBV13 and TRBJ2-7, the complete variable domain reads AAGVIQSPRHLIKEKRETATLKCYPIPRHDTVYWYQQGPGQDPQFLISFYEKMQSDKGSIPDRFSAQQFSDYHSELNMSSLELGDSALYFCASSSGLAGLYEQYFGPGTRLTVT.

On this clone: Other nucleotide sequences from this sample produce the same CDR3. The V call is TRBV30, the J call TRBJ2-7, with unresolved D. CDR3 length: 11 amino acids. The V end lost 2 bases, the J end lost 3 bases, and 5 bases lay between the germline ends. CDR1 is GTSNPN, CDR2 SVGIG, per germline (reference sequence). The CDR3: CAWSISYEQYF. Written as DNA, the CDR3 is TGTGCCTGGAGTATCAGCTACGAGCAGTACTTC.

CDR3 protein: CASSTSSGGYNEQFF. Here the CDR3 DNA reads TGCGCCAGCAGCACTTCTAGCGGGGGCTACAATGAGCAGTTCTTC. The chain couples TRBV5-1 to TRBJ2-1; 10 bases are shared with TRBD2. This CDR3 contains 15 residues. V was clipped by 4 bases and J by 3 bases; unmatched bases: 4. Germline CDR1 and CDR2: SGHRS and YFSETQ.

This sequence joins TRBV6-1 and TRBJ1-5; 7 nucleotides match TRBD1. The J segment lost 4 bases and the V segment lost 6 bases, leaving 3 bases of the junction unmatched. CDR3 size: 13 residues. Per germline, CDR1 MNHNS and CDR2 SASEGT. The CDR3 sequence: CASRSDRNQPQHF. The CDR3 bases are TGTGCCAGCAGATCGGACAGGAATCAGCCCCAGCATTTT.

Notes on this clone: Different DNA sequences within this sample yield the same CDR3. This chain uses TRBV27 with TRBJ2-7; tentative D call: TRBD1 (5 bases). Germline V gives CDR1 MNHEY, CDR2 SMNVEV (reference sequence). V was pared by 2 bases and J by 4 bases, with 9 bases between. This CDR3 is built from 13 residues. CDR3 bases: TGTGCCAGCAGTTTAGGGGCTAGTTACGAGCAGTACTTC. This gives the protein CASSLGASYEQYF.

V and J are TRBV7-9 and TRBJ1-4; no clear D. Trimming stripped 2 bases from V and 6 bases from J, with 19 bases between. Per germline, CDR1 SEHNR and CDR2 FQNEAQ (reference sequence). The CDR3 runs to 17 residues. The CDR3 DNA is TGTGCCAGCAGCTTACCGGGAAACGCCCCTCGGGATGAAAAACTGTTTTTT. This gives the protein CASSLPGNAPRDEKLFF.

The gene calls are TRBV13 and TRBJ2-2, with no clear D. Germline V gives CDR1 PRHDT, CDR2 FYEKMQ (reference sequence). This CDR3 contains 15 residues. Trimming removed 6 bases from V and 6 bases from J, with 17 bases in between. CDR3 DNA: TGTGCCAGCAGTTCCCTCTTACCTGCGCCCGGGGAGCTGTTTTTT. It is translated as CASSSLLPAPGELFF. Looking up the rest from reference TRBV13 and TRBJ2-2 gives the full variable domain: AAGVIQSPRHLIKEKRETATLKCYPIPRHDTVYWYQQGPGQDPQFLISFYEKMQSDKGSIPDRFSAQQFSDYHSELNMSSLELGDSALYFCASSSLLPAPGELFFGEGSRLTVL.

The V gene is TRBV6-1, the J gene TRBJ1-1; D remains ambiguous. The CDR3 extends over 17 amino acids. CDR1 and CDR2 from the germline V gene are MNHNS and SASEGT. V was shortened by 2 bases and J by 1 base, with 17 bases between the two germline ends. The CDR3 DNA reads as TGTGCCAGCAGTGAATTTCCAGTGGGCAGGACGAACACTGAAGCTTTCTTT. Its translation: CASSEFPVGRTNTEAFF.

Points on this clone: The sample has other DNA sequences that encode this CDR3 too. The rearrangement uses TRBV9 and TRBJ1-3; a weak D match, TRBD1 (5 bases). Germline V lookup: CDR1 SGDLS, CDR2 YYNGEE. V shed 4 bases and J shed 0 bases, with 11 bases lying between them. There are 15 residues in the CDR3. CDR3 in amino acids: CASSPGGTSGNTIYF. For the CDR3, the DNA is TGTGCCAGCAGCCCCGGCGGGACCTCTGGAAACACCATATATTTT. Together with reference TRBV9 and TRBJ1-3, the CDR3 gives the full variable domain: DSGVTQTPKHLITATGQRVTLRCSPRSGDLSVYWYQQSLDQGLQFLIQYYNGEERAKGNILERFSAQQFPDLHSELNLSSLELGDSALYFCASSPGGTSGNTIYFGEGSWLTVV.

In its sample, this clone was seen once. This sample includes further DNA sequences coding for the same CDR3. The rearrangement uses TRBV9 and TRBJ2-7; 11 bases fit TRBD2. Germline-derived CDR1 and CDR2 are SGDLS and YYNGEE. Trimming cost V 3 bases and J 4 bases; bases outside gene matches: 6. The CDR3 extends over 15 amino acids. CDR3 DNA sequence: TGTGCCAGCAGCGCCAGTAGCGGGAGGGCATACGAGCAGTACTTC. Translated: CASSASSGRAYEQYF.

CDR3 DNA: TGTGCCTCTGCAGGGACAAAAGCTTTCTTT. Protein: CASAGTKAFF. The J gene is TRBJ1-1, the V gene TRBV19; D perhaps matches TRBD1 (6 bases). Germline assignment: CDR1 LNHDA and CDR2 SQIVND (reference sequence). The CDR3 contains 10 residues. V was clipped by 11 bases and J by 9 bases, with 13 bases between them.

The chain uses TRBV7-9 and TRBJ2-3; D not certain. This CDR3 is built from 15 residues. Looked up from germline, CDR1 is SEHNR and CDR2 is FQNEAQ (reference sequence). Trimming left V 1 base short and J 1 base short, with 9 bases between. CDR3 in amino acids: CASSLVVARTDTQYF. CDR3 in DNA: TGTGCCAGCAGCTTAGTAGTGGCGCGCACAGATACGCAGTATTTT.

This clone was observed once. The J gene is TRBJ1-1, the V gene TRBV2; unclear D gene. The V end lost 9 bases, the J end lost 3 bases, and 11 bases lay between the germline ends. Germline assignment: CDR1 SNHLY and CDR2 FYNNEI. The CDR3 loop spans 12 amino acids. This chain's CDR3 is CARAGWDTEAFF. CDR3 in DNA: TGTGCCAGGGCAGGTTGGGACACTGAAGCTTTCTTT.

The CDR3 region has the DNA TGTGCCAGCAGTGGATTCGGGACAGCCAGTCAGCCCCAGCATTTT. Protein product: CASSGFGTASQPQHF. The chain links TRBV2 to TRBJ1-5; TRBD1 agrees at 7 bases. The germline V gene has CDR1 SNHLY and CDR2 FYNNEI. This CDR3 comprises 15 residues. V lost 4 bases and J lost 6; bases outside the gene matches: 9.